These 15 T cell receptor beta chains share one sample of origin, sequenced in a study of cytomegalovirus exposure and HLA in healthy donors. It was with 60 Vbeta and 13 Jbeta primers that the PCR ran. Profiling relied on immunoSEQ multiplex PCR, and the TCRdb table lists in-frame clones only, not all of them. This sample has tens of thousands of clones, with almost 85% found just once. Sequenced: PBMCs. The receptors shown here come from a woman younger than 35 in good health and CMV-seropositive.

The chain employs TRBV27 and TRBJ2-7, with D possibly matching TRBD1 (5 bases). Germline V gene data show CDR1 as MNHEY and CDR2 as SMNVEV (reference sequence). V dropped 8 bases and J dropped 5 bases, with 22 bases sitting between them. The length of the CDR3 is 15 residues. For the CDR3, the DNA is TGTGCCAGCCAGATAACTCCGGACACTCTTGACGAGCAGTACTTC. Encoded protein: CASQITPDTLDEQYF.

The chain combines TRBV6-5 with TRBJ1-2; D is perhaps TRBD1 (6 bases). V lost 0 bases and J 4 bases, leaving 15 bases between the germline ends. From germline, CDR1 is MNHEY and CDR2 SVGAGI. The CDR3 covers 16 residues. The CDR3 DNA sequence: TGTGCCAGCAGTTACTCAGAGGGGGTGGGGGCCTATGGCTACACCTTC. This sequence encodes CASSYSEGVGAYGYTF.

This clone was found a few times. The CDR3 DNA reads TGTGCCAGCAGCCTTAGCGGGCTTGCCTACGAGCAGTACTTC. Translation gives CASSLSGLAYEQYF. This chain joins TRBV6-5 and TRBJ2-7; 7 bases line up with TRBD2. V shed 6 bases and J 2 bases; nucleotides not matched to a gene: 7. The CDR3 is 14 amino acids. From germline, CDR1 is MNHEY and CDR2 SVGAGI.

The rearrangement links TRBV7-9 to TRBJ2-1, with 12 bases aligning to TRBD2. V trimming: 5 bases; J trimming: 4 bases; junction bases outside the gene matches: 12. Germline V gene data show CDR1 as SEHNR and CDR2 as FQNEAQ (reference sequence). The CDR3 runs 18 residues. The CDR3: CASSPNLAGGPMYNEQFF. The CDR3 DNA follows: TGTGCCAGCAGCCCCAACCTAGCGGGAGGGCCGATGTACAATGAGCAGTTCTTC.

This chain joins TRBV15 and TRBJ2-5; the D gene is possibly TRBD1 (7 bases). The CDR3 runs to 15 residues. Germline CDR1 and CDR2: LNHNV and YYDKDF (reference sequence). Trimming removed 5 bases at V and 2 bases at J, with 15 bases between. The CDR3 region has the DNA TGTGCCACCAGCCCCTTCAGGGGGGCGCAAGAGACCCAGTACTTC. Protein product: CATSPFRGAQETQYF.

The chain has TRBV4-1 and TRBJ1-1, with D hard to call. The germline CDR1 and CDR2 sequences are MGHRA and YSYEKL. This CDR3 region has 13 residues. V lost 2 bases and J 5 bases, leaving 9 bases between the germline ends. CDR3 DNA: TGCGCCAGCAGCCAATTACCGGGGACTGAAGCTTTCTTT. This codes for CASSQLPGTEAFF.

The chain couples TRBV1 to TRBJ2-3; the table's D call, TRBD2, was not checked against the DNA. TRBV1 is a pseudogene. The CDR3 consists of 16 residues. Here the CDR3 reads CTSSPPSGGGTDTQYF. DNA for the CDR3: TGCACCAGCAGCCCCCCTAGCGGGGGGGGCACAGATACGCAGTATTTT.

CDR3 in DNA: TGTGCCAGCAGTGCCCAGGGGGTGGGGGAGCTGTTTTTT. It translates to CASSAQGVGELFF. The chain combines TRBV6-1 with TRBJ2-2; 7 nucleotides line up with TRBD1. V gave up 4 bases and J gave up 8 bases; unmatched junction bases: 4. Looked up from germline, CDR1 is MNHNS and CDR2 is SASEGT. The CDR3 contains 13 residues.

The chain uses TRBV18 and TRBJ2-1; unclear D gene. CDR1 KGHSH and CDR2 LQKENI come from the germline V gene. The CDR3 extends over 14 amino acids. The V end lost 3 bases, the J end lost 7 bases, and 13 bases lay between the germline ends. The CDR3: CASSPDPGSNEQFF. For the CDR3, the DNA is TGTGCCAGCTCACCCGATCCCGGGTCAAATGAGCAGTTCTTC. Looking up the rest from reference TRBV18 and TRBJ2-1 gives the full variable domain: NAGVMQNPRHLVRRRGQEARLRCSPMKGHSHVYWYRQLPEEGLKFMVYLQKENIIDESGMPKERFSAEFPKEGPSILRIQQVVRGDSAAYFCASSPDPGSNEQFFGPGTRLTVL.

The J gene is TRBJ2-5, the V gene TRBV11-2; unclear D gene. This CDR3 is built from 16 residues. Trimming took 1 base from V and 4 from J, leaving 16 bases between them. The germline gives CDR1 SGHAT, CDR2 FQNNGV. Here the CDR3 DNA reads TGTGCCAGCAGCTTAGGCCAGAGGAGTAACGGAGAGACCCAGTACTTC. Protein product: CASSLGQRSNGETQYF.

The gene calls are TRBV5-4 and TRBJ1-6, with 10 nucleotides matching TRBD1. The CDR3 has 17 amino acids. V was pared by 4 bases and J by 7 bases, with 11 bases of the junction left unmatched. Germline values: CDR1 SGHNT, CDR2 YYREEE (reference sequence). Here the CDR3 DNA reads TGTGCCAGCAGCAGTGGGACAGGGGCTAATAGCAATTCACCCCTCCACTTT. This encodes CASSSGTGANSNSPLHF.

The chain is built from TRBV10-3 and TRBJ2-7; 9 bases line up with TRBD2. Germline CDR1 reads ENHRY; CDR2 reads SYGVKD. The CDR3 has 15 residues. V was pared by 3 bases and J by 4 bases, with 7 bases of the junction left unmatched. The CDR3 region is CAISESSGGKYEQYF. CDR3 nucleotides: TGTGCCATCAGTGAAAGTAGCGGGGGAAAGTACGAGCAGTACTTC.

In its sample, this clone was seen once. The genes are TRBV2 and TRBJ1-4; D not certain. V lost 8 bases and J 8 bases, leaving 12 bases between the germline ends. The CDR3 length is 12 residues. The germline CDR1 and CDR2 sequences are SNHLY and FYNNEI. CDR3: CASQYAGEKLFF. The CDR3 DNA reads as TGTGCCAGCCAGTACGCCGGGGAAAAACTGTTTTTT.

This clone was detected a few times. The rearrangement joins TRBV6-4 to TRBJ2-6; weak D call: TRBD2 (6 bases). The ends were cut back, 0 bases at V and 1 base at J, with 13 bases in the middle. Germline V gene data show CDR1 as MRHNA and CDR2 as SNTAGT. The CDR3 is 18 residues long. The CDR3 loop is CASSDSLFGGSGANVLTF. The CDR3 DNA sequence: TGTGCCAGCAGTGACTCGTTATTTGGAGGGTCTGGGGCCAACGTCCTGACTTTC.

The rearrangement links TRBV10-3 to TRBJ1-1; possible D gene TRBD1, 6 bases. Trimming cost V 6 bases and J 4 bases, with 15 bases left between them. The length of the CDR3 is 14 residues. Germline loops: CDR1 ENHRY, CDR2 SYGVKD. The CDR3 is CAISPSTGPTEAFF. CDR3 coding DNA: TGTGCCATCAGCCCATCGACAGGCCCCACTGAAGCTTTCTTT.